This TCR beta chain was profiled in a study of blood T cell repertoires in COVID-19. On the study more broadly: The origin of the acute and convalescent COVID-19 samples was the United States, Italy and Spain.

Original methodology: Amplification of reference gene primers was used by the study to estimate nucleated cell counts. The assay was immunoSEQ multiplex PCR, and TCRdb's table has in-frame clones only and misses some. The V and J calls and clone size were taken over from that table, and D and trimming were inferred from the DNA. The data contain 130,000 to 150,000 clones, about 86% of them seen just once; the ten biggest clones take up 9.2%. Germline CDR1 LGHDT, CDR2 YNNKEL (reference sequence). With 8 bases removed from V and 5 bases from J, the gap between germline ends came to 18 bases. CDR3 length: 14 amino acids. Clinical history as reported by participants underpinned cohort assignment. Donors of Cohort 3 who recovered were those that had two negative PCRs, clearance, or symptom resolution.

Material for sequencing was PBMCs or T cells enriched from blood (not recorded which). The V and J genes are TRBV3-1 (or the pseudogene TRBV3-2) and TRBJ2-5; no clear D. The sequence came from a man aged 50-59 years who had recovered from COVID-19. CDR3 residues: CASEAFLPGETQYF. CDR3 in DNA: TGTGCCAGCGAGGCATTTTTGCCTGGGGAGACCCAGTACTTC.